The 25 T cell receptor beta chains listed next were all sequenced from one sample in a study of CD4 T cells in relation to SARS-CoV-2 and coronaviruses (dated by TCRdb to about 2021). Preparation of the library involved the immunoSEQ multiplex PCR assay. TCRdb mirrors the immuneACCESS table, restricted to in-frame sequences. Some clones are absent from its copies; in checked studies, under half trace to an unresolved V gene, and the reason for the others is unknown. This sample has just over 35,000 clones in its table, and approximately 80% of those were observed once. The biggest ten clones account for around 20% of the sample. Their cognate antigens are unknown. Material: memory CD4+ T cells from PBMCs, cultured in vitro. The sample's cell subset or site, from its label and the paper: memory (non-naive) CD4+ T cells. The receptor source for this set is an adult with COVID-19.

J is TRBJ2-1 and V is TRBV6-2 or TRBV6-3; TRBD2 aligns across 10 bases. The germline V gene has CDR1 MNHEY and CDR2 SVGEGT. Losses at the gene ends were 5 bases for V and 7 bases for J; bases not matched to a gene: 2. There are 13 residues in the CDR3. CDR3 nucleotides: TGTGCCAGCAGTCTAGCGGGAGTGAATGAGCAGTTCTTC. Amino acids: CASSLAGVNEQFF.

The CDR3 loop is CASSSSPGQGIYEQYF. CDR3 DNA sequence: TGTGCCAGCAGCTCGTCACCGGGACAGGGTATCTACGAGCAGTACTTC. The chain carries TRBV7-3 and TRBJ2-7; 9 bases line up with TRBD1. Losses at the gene ends were 4 bases for V and 3 bases for J; bases not matched to a gene: 10. Germline V gene lookup returns CDR1 SGHTA and CDR2 FQGTGA. The length of the CDR3 is 16 residues.

This rearrangement joins TRBV27 to TRBJ1-1; TRBD1 matches 8 bases. CDR1 is MNHEY, CDR2 SMNVEV, per germline (reference sequence). The CDR3 is made up of 14 amino acids. V shed 6 bases and J 4 bases; nucleotides not matched to a gene: 7. The CDR3, as DNA: TGTGCCAGCAGACAACAGGGGGTCATCACTGAAGCTTTCTTT. It yields the protein CASRQQGVITEAFF.

This chain joins TRBV7-9 and TRBJ2-5; tentative D call: TRBD2 (6 bases). The germline gives CDR1 SEHNR, CDR2 FQNEAQ (reference sequence). The CDR3 covers 15 residues. V shed 3 bases and J shed 4 bases, with 15 bases lying between them. The CDR3 region is CASSFLTSSGETQYF. The CDR3 region has the DNA TGTGCCAGCAGCTTCTTGACTAGTAGCGGAGAGACCCAGTACTTC.

In its sample, this clone was seen a few times. V usage is TRBV2 and J usage is TRBJ2-7, with 8 bases matching TRBD1. This CDR3 contains 15 residues. V lost 6 bases and J lost 2; bases outside the gene matches: 9. Germline CDR1 reads SNHLY; CDR2 reads FYNNEI. The CDR3 region is CASRFDRGPTYEQYF. The DNA for the CDR3 is TGTGCCAGCAGATTTGACAGGGGCCCCACCTACGAGCAGTACTTC.

The genes are TRBV4-2 and TRBJ2-1, with D perhaps matching TRBD1 (6 bases). V was pared by 0 bases and J by 7 bases, with 13 bases between. Germline V lookup: CDR1 LGHNA, CDR2 YNFKEQ. This CDR3 region has 15 residues. The CDR3, as DNA: TGTGCCAGCAGCCAAGATCGAATGGGGGCGAATGAGCAGTTCTTC. This codes for CASSQDRMGANEQFF.

The chain has TRBV19 and TRBJ2-3; D is possibly TRBD1 (5 bases). The CDR3 runs 16 residues. Germline values: CDR1 LNHDA, CDR2 SQIVND (reference sequence). Trimming took off 1 base at V and 6 bases at J, with 17 bases between the two ends. CDR3 protein: CASSIVFVGSGDTQYF. CDR3 nucleotide sequence: TGTGCCAGTAGTATAGTTTTCGTGGGCTCAGGGGATACGCAGTATTTT.

The chain recombines TRBV9 with TRBJ2-1; maybe TRBD2 (6 bases). This CDR3 comprises 18 residues. V was cut by 4 bases and J by 9 bases, with 29 bases left in between. CDR1 SGDLS and CDR2 YYNGEE come from the germline V gene. The CDR3 DNA reads TGTGCCAGCAGCCCCGCACGTACTTTGGGAGGCAGAAGGGGTGAGCAGTTCTTC. It yields the protein CASSPARTLGGRRGEQFF.

J is TRBJ1-6 and V is TRBV5-4; 9 nucleotides line up with TRBD1. V lost 4 bases to trimming and J lost 6 bases; unmatched junction nucleotides: 5. This CDR3 has 15 amino acids. Germline V gives CDR1 SGHNT, CDR2 YYREEE (reference sequence). CDR3 region: CASSRTGDGNSPLHF. CDR3 sequence (DNA): TGTGCCAGCAGCCGGACAGGGGACGGTAATTCACCCCTCCACTTT.

V gene TRBV29-1 combines with J gene TRBJ2-3; D unresolved. The V and J ends lost 0 bases and 3 bases respectively, with 13 bases between them. The CDR3 contains 15 residues. The V gene's germline CDR1 is SQVTM and CDR2 ANQGSEA. CDR3 sequence: CSVEDLWSSTDTQYF. CDR3 sequence (DNA): TGCAGCGTTGAAGATCTTTGGAGTAGTACAGATACGCAGTATTTT.

This chain joins TRBV7-9 and TRBJ2-1; D possibly corresponds to TRBD1 (5 bases). CDR1 is SEHNR, CDR2 FQNEAQ, per germline (reference sequence). V dropped 8 bases and J dropped 7 bases, with 18 bases sitting between them. The CDR3 contains 14 residues. The DNA for the CDR3 is TGTGCCAGCTTTCACAGGTTAAGGGATAATGAGCAGTTCTTC. Its protein is CASFHRLRDNEQFF. The variable domain in full, with the rest retrieved from reference TRBV7-9 and TRBJ2-1, is DTGVSQNPRHKITKRGQNVTFRCDPISEHNRLYWYRQTLGQGPEFLTYFQNEAQLEKSRLLSDRFSAERPKGSFSTLEIQRTEQGDSAMYLCASFHRLRDNEQFFGPGTRLTVL.

The chain combines TRBV30 with TRBJ2-7; 8 bases match TRBD1. Germline CDR1 reads GTSNPN; CDR2 reads SVGIG (reference sequence). This CDR3 has 13 residues. With V trimmed by 3 bases and J by 6 bases, 7 bases remained unmatched. The CDR3 sequence is CAWSWGQVSEQYF. The CDR3 nucleotides are TGTGCCTGGAGCTGGGGACAGGTCTCCGAGCAGTACTTC.

V is TRBV6-4 and J is TRBJ2-3, with 10 bases that match TRBD1. Looked up from germline, CDR1 is MRHNA and CDR2 is SNTAGT. CDR3 length: 15 amino acids. J was trimmed by 4 bases and V by 3 bases; bases with no gene match: 4. DNA for the CDR3: TGTGCCAGCAGTGAGCAGACAGGGGGCGCAGATACGCAGTATTTT. This gives the protein CASSEQTGGADTQYF.

V and J are TRBV7-8 and TRBJ2-7; possibly TRBD1 for D (6 bases). This CDR3 has 14 amino acids. Germline V gene lookup returns CDR1 SGHVS and CDR2 FQNEAQ. V was clipped by 5 bases and J by 1 base, with 12 bases between them. CDR3 in amino acids: CASSVDRWSYEQYF. The CDR3 nucleotides read TGTGCCAGCAGCGTAGACAGGTGGTCCTACGAGCAGTACTTC.

This clone counts as medium-sized. The rearrangement uses TRBV25-1 and TRBJ2-7; TRBD1 agrees at 8 bases. After removal of 8 bases from V and 3 bases from J, the junction contained 12 bases not matched to a gene. Germline CDR1 is MGHDK and CDR2 is SYGVNS. The CDR3 is made up of 15 amino acids. This chain's CDR3 is CASSAGNRGDYEQYF. The DNA for the CDR3 is TGTGCCAGCTCAGCCGGAAACAGGGGGGACTACGAGCAGTACTTC.

The chain joins TRBV7-9 to TRBJ2-5; D gene ambiguous. Looked up from germline, CDR1 is SEHNR and CDR2 is FQNEAQ (reference sequence). CDR3 length: 13 residues. Trimming left V 3 bases short and J 5 bases short, with 10 bases between. CDR3 DNA sequence: TGTGCCAGCAGCTTTTCGGTTCAGGAGACCCAGTACTTC. This encodes CASSFSVQETQYF.

The chain employs TRBV5-1 and TRBJ2-3, with a tentative D call TRBD2 (5 bases). The germline CDR1 and CDR2 sequences are SGHRS and YFSETQ. Trimming pared 7 bases from V and 4 bases from J, leaving 22 bases between. The CDR3 loop spans 16 amino acids. CDR3 protein: CASRIGLDGWPDTQYF. CDR3 DNA: TGCGCCAGCCGTATCGGACTGGATGGATGGCCAGATACGCAGTATTTT.

This rearrangement joins TRBV7-9 to TRBJ2-7, with TRBD1 matching over 7 bases. The CDR3 covers 15 residues. Germline V gene sequence: CDR1 SEHNR, CDR2 FQNEAQ (reference sequence). V trimming: 2 bases; J trimming: 0 bases; junction bases outside the gene matches: 4. CDR3 loop: CASSLQGQASYEQYF. The CDR3, as DNA: TGTGCCAGCAGCTTACAAGGACAGGCCTCCTACGAGCAGTACTTC.

The gene calls are TRBV13 and TRBJ1-3, with D possibly TRBD1 on 5 matching bases. V dropped 5 bases and J dropped 7 bases, with 21 bases sitting between them. This CDR3 region has 16 residues. Germline CDR1 PRHDT, CDR2 FYEKMQ (reference sequence). The CDR3 is CASSLLESGRVNTIYF. In DNA form, the CDR3 reads TGTGCCAGCAGCCTGTTAGAATCGGGGCGCGTGAACACCATATATTTT.

V is TRBV18 and J is TRBJ2-5, with TRBD2 matching 8 bases. This CDR3 comprises 16 residues. CDR1 and CDR2 (germline): KGHSH, LQKENI. V gave up 2 bases and J gave up 0 bases; unmatched junction bases: 5. The CDR3 here is CASSPRVAGYQETQYF. CDR3 nucleotide sequence: TGTGCCAGCTCACCAAGGGTAGCGGGATACCAAGAGACCCAGTACTTC.

V usage is TRBV28 and J usage is TRBJ1-4, with D tentatively TRBD1 (5 bases). The V gene's germline CDR1 is MDHEN and CDR2 SYDVKM. The V end lost 5 bases, the J end lost 4 bases, and 14 bases lay between the germline ends. The CDR3 is 15 amino acids. The DNA of the CDR3 is TGTGCCAGCAGTCCCATGGGACTCCTTAATGAAAAACTGTTTTTT. Its protein product is CASSPMGLLNEKLFF.

The V call is TRBV14, the J call TRBJ2-1, with TRBD2 matching over 8 bases. Trimming cost V 6 bases and J 9 bases; bases outside gene matches: 16. The CDR3 extends over 16 amino acids. Per the germline V gene, CDR1 is SGHDN and CDR2 is FVKESK. The CDR3 sequence is CASSRLAGLTVREQFF. The CDR3 DNA is TGTGCCAGCAGTCGATTAGCGGGGCTCACAGTCCGTGAGCAGTTCTTC.

V gene TRBV3-1 (or the pseudogene TRBV3-2) combines with J gene TRBJ2-3, with TRBD2 identical over 9 bases. The germline V gene has CDR1 LGHDT and CDR2 YNNKEL (reference sequence). The junction had 9 bases not matched to a gene; V was cut back by 4 bases and J by 4 bases. The CDR3 runs 16 residues. CDR3: CASSREPVAGADTQYF. The CDR3 DNA is TGTGCCAGCAGCCGCGAACCGGTAGCGGGAGCAGATACGCAGTATTTT.

The chain recombines TRBV7-2 with TRBJ2-5, with D unresolved. The CDR3 is 13 residues long. Germline CDR1 and CDR2: SGHTA and FQGNSA. Trimming took off 4 bases at V and 3 bases at J, with 9 bases between the two ends. CDR3 amino acids: CASSSILEETQYF. The CDR3 DNA sequence: TGTGCCAGCAGCTCAATTCTAGAAGAGACCCAGTACTTC.

The chain has TRBV4-1 and TRBJ2-3, with D possibly called TRBD1 or TRBD2 (5 bases each). CDR1 and CDR2 (germline): MGHRA, YSYEKL. The CDR3 contains 14 residues. The V gene lost 5 bases and the J gene lost 2 bases, with 11 bases spanning the gap. For the CDR3, the DNA is TGCGCCAGCAGCAGGGACCACTTCACAGATACGCAGTATTTT. Translated, it gives CASSRDHFTDTQYF.